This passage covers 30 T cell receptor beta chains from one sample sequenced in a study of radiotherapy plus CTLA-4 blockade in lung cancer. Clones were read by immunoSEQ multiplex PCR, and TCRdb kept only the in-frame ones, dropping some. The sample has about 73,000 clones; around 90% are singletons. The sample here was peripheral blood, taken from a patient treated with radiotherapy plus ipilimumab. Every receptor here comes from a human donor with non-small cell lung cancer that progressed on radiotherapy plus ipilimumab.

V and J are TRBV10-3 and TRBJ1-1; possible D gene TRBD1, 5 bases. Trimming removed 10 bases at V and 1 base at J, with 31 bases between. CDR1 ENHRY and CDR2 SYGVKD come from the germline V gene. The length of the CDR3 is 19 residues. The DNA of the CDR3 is TGTGCCACCCGTCCCAAACATGGGAAGGGGCAACATTCGAACACTGAAGCTTTCTTT. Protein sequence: CATRPKHGKGQHSNTEAFF.

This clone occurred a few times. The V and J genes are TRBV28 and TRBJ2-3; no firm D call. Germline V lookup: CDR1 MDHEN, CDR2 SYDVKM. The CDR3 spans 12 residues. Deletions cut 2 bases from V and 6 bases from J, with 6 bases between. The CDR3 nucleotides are TGTGCCAGCAGTTTACGGAAGGATACGCAGTATTTT. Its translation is CASSLRKDTQYF.

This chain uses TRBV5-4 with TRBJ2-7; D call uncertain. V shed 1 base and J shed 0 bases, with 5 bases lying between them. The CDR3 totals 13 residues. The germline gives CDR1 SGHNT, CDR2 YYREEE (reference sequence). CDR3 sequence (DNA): TGTGCCAGCAGCTTGTACGGCTCCTACGAGCAGTACGTC. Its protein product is CASSLYGSYEQYV.

The CDR3 region is CAWSKGRRWVDGYTF. CDR3 sequence (DNA): TGTGCCTGGAGTAAGGGGCGCAGGTGGGTCGATGGCTACACCTTC. The chain uses TRBV30 and TRBJ1-2, with D perhaps matching TRBD1 (5 bases). CDR1 and CDR2 from the germline V gene are GTSNPN and SVGIG (reference sequence). The length of the CDR3 is 15 residues. The germline V and J ends were trimmed by 2 bases and 6 bases, with 19 bases remaining between them.

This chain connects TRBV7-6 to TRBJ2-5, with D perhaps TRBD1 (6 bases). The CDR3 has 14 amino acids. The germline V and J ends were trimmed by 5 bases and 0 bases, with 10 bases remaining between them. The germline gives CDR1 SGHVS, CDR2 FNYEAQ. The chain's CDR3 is CASSPGTNQETQYF. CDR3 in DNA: TGTGCCAGCAGCCCCGGGACAAACCAAGAGACCCAGTACTTC.

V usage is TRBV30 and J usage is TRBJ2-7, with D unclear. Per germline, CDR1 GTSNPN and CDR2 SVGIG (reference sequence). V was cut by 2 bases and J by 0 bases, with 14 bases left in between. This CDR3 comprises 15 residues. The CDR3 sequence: CAWSRGARSSYEQYF. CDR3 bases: TGTGCCTGGAGTAGAGGAGCCAGGTCCTCCTACGAGCAGTACTTC.

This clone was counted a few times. DNA of the CDR3: TGTGCCAGCAGTGAATCAGGGGCAGAGACCCAGTACTTC. Its protein product is CASSESGAETQYF. This chain uses TRBV2 with TRBJ2-5, with a weak D call TRBD1 (6 bases). V lost 2 bases and J lost 4, with 8 bases in between. CDR1 SNHLY and CDR2 FYNNEI come from the germline V gene. The CDR3 has 13 residues.

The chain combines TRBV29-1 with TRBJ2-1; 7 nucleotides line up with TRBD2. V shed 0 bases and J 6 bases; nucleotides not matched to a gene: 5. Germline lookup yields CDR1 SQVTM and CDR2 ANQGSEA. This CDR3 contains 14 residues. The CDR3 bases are TGCAGCGTTGAAGACCCGACTAGCCCCAATGAGCAGTTCTTC. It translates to CSVEDPTSPNEQFF.

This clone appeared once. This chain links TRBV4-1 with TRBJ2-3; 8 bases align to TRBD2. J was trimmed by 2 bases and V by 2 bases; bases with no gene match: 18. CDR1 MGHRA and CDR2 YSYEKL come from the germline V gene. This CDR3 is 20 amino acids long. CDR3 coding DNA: TGCGCCAGCAGCCAACTAAGGACTAGCCCCAACTACTTATCCACAGATACGCAGTATTTT. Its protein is CASSQLRTSPNYLSTDTQYF.

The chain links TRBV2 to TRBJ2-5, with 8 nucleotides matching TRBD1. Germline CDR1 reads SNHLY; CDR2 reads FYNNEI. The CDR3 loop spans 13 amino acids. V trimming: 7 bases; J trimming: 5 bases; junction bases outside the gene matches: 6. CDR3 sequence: CASKTGDLETQYF. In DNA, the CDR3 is TGTGCCAGCAAGACAGGGGATCTGGAGACCCAGTACTTC.

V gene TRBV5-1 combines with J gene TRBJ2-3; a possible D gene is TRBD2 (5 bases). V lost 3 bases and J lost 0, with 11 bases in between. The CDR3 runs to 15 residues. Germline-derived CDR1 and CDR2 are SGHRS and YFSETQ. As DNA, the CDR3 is TGCGCCAGCAGCTCCCAATGGACTAGCACAGATACGCAGTATTTT. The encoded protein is CASSSQWTSTDTQYF.

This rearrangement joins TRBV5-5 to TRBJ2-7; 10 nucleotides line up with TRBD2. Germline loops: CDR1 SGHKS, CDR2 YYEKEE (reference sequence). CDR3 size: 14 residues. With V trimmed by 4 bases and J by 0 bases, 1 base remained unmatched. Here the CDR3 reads CASSRTSGSYEQYF. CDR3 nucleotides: TGTGCCAGCAGCAGGACTAGCGGCTCCTACGAGCAGTACTTC.

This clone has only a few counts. The CDR3 DNA follows: TGCGCCAGCAGCTTGGGGGCTAACTATGGCTACACCTTC. This encodes CASSLGANYGYTF. The rearrangement links TRBV5-1 to TRBJ1-2; no definite D call. This CDR3 is 13 amino acids long. CDR1 is SGHRS and CDR2 is YFSETQ in the germline V gene. V was cut by 0 bases and J by 0 bases, with 3 bases left in between.

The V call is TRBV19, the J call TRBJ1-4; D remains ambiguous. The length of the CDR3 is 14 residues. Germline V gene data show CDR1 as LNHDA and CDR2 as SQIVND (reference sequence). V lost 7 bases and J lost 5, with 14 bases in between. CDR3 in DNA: TGTGCCAGTACCTCGTCGCCTCTGAATGAAAAACTGTTTTTT. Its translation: CASTSSPLNEKLFF.

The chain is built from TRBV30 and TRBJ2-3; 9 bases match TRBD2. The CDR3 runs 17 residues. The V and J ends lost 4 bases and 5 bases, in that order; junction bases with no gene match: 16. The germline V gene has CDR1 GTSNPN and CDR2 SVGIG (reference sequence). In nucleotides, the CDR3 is TGTGCCTGGATGGACCTCCGACTAGCGGCTCAGGGAGATACGCAGTATTTT. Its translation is CAWMDLRLAAQGDTQYF.

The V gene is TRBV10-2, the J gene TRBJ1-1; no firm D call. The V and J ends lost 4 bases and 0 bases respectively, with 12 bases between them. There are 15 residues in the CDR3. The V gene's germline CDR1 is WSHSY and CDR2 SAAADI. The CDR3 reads CASSVGQRLNTEAFF. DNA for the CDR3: TGCGCCAGCAGTGTTGGCCAACGCTTGAACACTGAAGCTTTCTTT.

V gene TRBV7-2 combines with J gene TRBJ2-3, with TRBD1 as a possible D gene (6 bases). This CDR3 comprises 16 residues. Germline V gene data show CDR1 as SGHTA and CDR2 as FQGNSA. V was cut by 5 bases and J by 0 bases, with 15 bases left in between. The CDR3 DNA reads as TGTGCCAGCAGCAAATCTTCGGGACACAGCACAGATACGCAGTATTTT. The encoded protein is CASSKSSGHSTDTQYF.

The CDR3 nucleotides are TGTGCCAGCAGCTTAGCGCTTAGCGGGAGGTCCGGGGAGCTGTTTTTT. Protein sequence: CASSLALSGRSGELFF. J is TRBJ2-2 and V is TRBV7-6; 10 nucleotides line up with TRBD2. Germline CDR1 reads SGHVS; CDR2 reads FNYEAQ. This CDR3 is 16 amino acids long. V dropped 0 bases and J dropped 6; count of bases not matched to a gene: 4.

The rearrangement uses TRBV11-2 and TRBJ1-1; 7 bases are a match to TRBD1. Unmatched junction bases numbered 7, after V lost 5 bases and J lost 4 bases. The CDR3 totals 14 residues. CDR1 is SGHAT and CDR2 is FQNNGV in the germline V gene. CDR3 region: CASSPTGSSTEAFF. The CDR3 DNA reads TGTGCCAGCAGCCCGACAGGGAGTAGCACTGAAGCTTTCTTT.

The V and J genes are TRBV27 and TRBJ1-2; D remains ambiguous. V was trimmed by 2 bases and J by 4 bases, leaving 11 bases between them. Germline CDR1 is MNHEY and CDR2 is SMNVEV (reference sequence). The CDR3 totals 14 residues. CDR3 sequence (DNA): TGTGCCAGCAGTTTAAAAGGGTACGGCTATGGCTACACCTTC. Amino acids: CASSLKGYGYGYTF.

CDR3 sequence (DNA): TGTGCCTGGAGCCGAACAACTCTAGGGGAGCTGTTTTTT. Protein: CAWSRTTLGELFF. The J gene is TRBJ2-2, the V gene TRBV30; D is undetermined. This CDR3 has 13 residues. Per the germline V gene, CDR1 is GTSNPN and CDR2 is SVGIG (reference sequence). V lost 3 bases to trimming and J lost 8 bases, with 13 bases between them.

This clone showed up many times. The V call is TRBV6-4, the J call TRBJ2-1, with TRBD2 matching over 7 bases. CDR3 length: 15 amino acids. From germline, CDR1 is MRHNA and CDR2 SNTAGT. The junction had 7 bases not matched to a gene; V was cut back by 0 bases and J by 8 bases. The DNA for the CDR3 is TGTGCCAGCAGTGACTCGGCTAGCGGTGGGGATGAGCAGTTCTTC. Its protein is CASSDSASGGDEQFF.

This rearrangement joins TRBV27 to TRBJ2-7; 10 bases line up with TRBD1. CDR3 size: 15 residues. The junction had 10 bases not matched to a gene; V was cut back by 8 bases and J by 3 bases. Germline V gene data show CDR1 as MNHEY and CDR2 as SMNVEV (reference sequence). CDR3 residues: CASAPARTGGYEQYV. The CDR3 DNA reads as TGTGCCAGCGCCCCTGCCCGGACAGGGGGCTACGAGCAGTACGTC.

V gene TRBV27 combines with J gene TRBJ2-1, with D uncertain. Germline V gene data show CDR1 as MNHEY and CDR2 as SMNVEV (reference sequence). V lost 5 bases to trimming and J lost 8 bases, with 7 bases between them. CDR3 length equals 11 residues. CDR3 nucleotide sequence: TGTGCCAGCAGTCGCTCCCATGAGCAGTTCTTC. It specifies CASSRSHEQFF.

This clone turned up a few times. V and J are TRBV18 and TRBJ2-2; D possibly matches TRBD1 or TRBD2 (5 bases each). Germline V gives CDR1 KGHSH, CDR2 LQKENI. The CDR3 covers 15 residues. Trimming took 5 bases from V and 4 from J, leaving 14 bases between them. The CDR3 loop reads CASSAGTQATGELFF. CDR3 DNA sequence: TGTGCCAGCTCAGCCGGGACCCAAGCCACCGGGGAGCTGTTTTTT.

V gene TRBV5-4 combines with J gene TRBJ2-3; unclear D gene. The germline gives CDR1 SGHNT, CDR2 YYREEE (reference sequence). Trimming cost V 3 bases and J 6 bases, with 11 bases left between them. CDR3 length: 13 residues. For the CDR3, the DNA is TGTGCCAGCAGCTGGAGACTGGACGATACGCAGTATTTT. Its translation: CASSWRLDDTQYF. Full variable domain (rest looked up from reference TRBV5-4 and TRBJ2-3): ETGVTQSPTHLIKTRGQQVTLRCSSQSGHNTVSWYQQALGQGPQFIFQYYREEENGRGNFPPRFSGLQFPNYSSELNVNALELDDSALYLCASSWRLDDTQYFGPGTRLTVL.

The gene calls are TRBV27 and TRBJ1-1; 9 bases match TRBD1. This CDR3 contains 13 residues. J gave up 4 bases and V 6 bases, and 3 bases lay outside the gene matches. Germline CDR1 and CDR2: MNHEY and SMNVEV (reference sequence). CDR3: CASSDRGFTEAFF. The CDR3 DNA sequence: TGTGCCAGCAGCGACAGGGGGTTCACTGAAGCTTTCTTT.

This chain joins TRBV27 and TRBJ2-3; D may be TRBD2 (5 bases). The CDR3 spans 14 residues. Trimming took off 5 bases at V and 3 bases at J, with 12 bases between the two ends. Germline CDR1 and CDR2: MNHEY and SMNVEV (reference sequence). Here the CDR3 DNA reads TGTGCCAGCAGTGCAACGAGGAGGACAGATACGCAGTATTTT. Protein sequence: CASSATRRTDTQYF.

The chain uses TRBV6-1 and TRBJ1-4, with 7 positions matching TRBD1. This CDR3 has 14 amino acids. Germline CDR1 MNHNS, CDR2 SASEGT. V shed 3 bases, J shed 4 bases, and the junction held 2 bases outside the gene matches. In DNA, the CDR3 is TGTGCCAGCAGTGACAGGGGGTTTAATGAAAAACTGTTTTTT. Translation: CASSDRGFNEKLFF.

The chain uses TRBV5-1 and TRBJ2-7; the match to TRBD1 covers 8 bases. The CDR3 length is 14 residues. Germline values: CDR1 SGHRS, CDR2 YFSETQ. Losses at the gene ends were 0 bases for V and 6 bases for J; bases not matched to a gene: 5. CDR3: CASSLGDRSSEQYV. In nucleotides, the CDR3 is TGCGCCAGCAGCTTGGGGGACAGGTCTTCCGAGCAGTACGTC.